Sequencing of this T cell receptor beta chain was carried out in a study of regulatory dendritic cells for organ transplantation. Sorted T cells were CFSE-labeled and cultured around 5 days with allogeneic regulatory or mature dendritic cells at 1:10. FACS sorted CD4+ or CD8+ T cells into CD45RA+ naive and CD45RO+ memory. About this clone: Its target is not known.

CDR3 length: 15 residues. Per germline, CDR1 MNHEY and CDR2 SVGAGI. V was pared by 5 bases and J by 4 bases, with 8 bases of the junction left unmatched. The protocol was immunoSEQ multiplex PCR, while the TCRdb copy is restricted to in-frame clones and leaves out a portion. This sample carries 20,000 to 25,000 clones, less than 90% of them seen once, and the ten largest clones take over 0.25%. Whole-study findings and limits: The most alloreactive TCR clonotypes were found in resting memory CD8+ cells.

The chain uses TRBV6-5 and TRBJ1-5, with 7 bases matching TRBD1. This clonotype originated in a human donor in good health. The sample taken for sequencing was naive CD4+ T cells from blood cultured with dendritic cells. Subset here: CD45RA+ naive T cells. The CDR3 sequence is CASSPDRAGNQPQHF. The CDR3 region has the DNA TGTGCCAGCAGTCCAGACAGGGCCGGAAATCAGCCCCAGCATTTT.